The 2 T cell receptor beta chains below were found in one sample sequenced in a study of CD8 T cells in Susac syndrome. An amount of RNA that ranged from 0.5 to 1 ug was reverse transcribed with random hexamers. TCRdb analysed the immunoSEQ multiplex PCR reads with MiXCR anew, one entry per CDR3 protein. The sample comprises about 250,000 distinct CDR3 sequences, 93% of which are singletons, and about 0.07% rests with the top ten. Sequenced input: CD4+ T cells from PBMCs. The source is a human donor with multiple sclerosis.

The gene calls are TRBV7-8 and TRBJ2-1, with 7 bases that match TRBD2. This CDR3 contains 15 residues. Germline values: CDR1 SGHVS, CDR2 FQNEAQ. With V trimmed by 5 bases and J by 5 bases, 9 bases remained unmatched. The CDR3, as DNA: TGTGCCAGCAGCCCCGGGACTACAAAAAACAATGAGCAGTTCTTC. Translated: CASSPGTTKNNEQFF.

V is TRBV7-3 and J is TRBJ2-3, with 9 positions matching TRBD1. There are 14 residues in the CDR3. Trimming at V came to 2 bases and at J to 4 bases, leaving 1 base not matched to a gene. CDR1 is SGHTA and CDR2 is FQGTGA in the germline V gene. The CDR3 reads CASSLGQGSDTQYF. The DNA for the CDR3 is TGTGCCAGCAGCTTAGGACAGGGGTCAGATACGCAGTATTTT.